A single sample is the source of the 21 T cell receptor beta chains below, sequenced in a study of cytomegalovirus exposure and HLA in healthy donors. The PCR contained 60 Vbeta and 13 Jbeta primers. This table comes from immunoSEQ multiplex PCR, and its TCRdb copy is limited to in-frame clones, with some not included. The sample carries about 140,000 clones, roughly 80% recorded once. Sample: PBMCs. Every receptor here comes from a man aged 18 to 29 in good health and CMV-seronegative.

V and J are TRBV12-5 and TRBJ1-1; 11 positions agree with TRBD1. Germline V CDR1 and CDR2: LGHNT, FRNRAP. The length of the CDR3 is 17 residues. With 2 bases clipped from V and 6 bases from J, the junction kept 11 bases outside the gene matches. Here the CDR3 DNA reads TGTGCTAGTGGTTTGTCCTGGGACAGGGGGTATTCTGCTGAAGCTTTCTTT. This sequence encodes CASGLSWDRGYSAEAFF.

The rearrangement uses TRBV7-9 and TRBJ2-5; 7 bases agree with TRBD2. The trim removed 4 bases at V and 4 bases at J, leaving 6 bases unmatched. The CDR3 sequence is 14 residues long. CDR1 and CDR2 from the germline V gene are SEHNR and FQNEAQ (reference sequence). CDR3 nucleotides: TGTGCCAGCAGCTCGGGGCCGGGGGGAGAGACCCAGTACTTC. It translates to CASSSGPGGETQYF.

V and J are TRBV5-1 and TRBJ2-3; 10 bases agree with TRBD1. The CDR3 is made up of 15 amino acids. V dropped 6 bases and J dropped 1; count of bases not matched to a gene: 5. Germline CDR1 is SGHRS and CDR2 is YFSETQ. The CDR3 DNA reads TGCGCCAGCACCTCTGGGACAGGGGGCACAGATACGCAGTATTTT. Residues: CASTSGTGGTDTQYF.

The chain couples TRBV12-5 to TRBJ1-1, with 9 bases that match TRBD1. The CDR3 covers 19 residues. The V and J ends lost 0 bases and 6 bases, in that order; junction bases with no gene match: 17. Germline CDR1 reads LGHNT; CDR2 reads FRNRAP. The CDR3 loop reads CASGLVRGGEQGAKSEAFF. CDR3 DNA sequence: TGTGCTAGTGGTTTGGTACGGGGAGGGGAACAGGGGGCGAAATCTGAAGCTTTCTTT.

The genes are TRBV2 and TRBJ1-1, with 7 bases identical to TRBD1. Losses at the gene ends were 4 bases for V and 0 bases for J; bases not matched to a gene: 2. Germline CDR1 reads SNHLY; CDR2 reads FYNNEI. The CDR3 is 14 amino acids. The CDR3 bases are TGTGCCAGCAGTGCCGGGACAGTGAACACTGAAGCTTTCTTT. This encodes CASSAGTVNTEAFF.

This chain uses TRBV4-2 with TRBJ1-3; 7 bases agree with TRBD1. Germline V gives CDR1 LGHNA, CDR2 YNFKEQ. With V trimmed by 0 bases and J by 0 bases, 8 bases remained unmatched. The CDR3 totals 18 residues. Here the CDR3 DNA reads TGTGCCAGCAGCCAAGATGGGGCAGGGGGGAGCTCTGGAAACACCATATATTTT. This gives the protein CASSQDGAGGSSGNTIYF.

The rearrangement links TRBV20-1 to TRBJ2-7; 8 bases match TRBD1. J gave up 12 bases and V 6 bases, and 10 bases lay outside the gene matches. This CDR3 is built from 11 residues. The germline CDR1 and CDR2 sequences are DFQATT and SNEGSKA (reference sequence). CDR3 amino acids: CSAKDRDGSYF. The CDR3 nucleotides read TGCAGTGCAAAGGACAGGGACGGTTCGTACTTC.

As to this clone: A read error may account for a junction end that differs from germline. The rearrangement uses TRBV7-9 and TRBJ2-1, with 11 bases lining up with TRBD1. The V gene's germline CDR1 is SEHNR and CDR2 FQNEAQ (reference sequence). The CDR3 runs to 17 residues. The CDR3 spells CSSSRDRGSYRYNEQFF. The CDR3 DNA reads TGTTCCAGCAGCCGGGACAGGGGGAGCTACCGTTACAATGAGCAGTTCTTC.

This chain links TRBV5-6 with TRBJ1-6, with TRBD1 as a possible D gene (6 bases). The germline gives CDR1 SGHDT, CDR2 YYEEEE. The CDR3 is 14 residues long. Trimming left V 4 bases short and J 4 bases short, with 9 bases between. The CDR3 reads CASSPTGYNSPLHF. The CDR3 coding sequence is TGTGCCAGCAGCCCGACAGGTTATAATTCACCCCTCCACTTT.

This chain uses TRBV19 with TRBJ2-1; tentatively, D is TRBD2 (5 bases). Germline V gene lookup returns CDR1 LNHDA and CDR2 SQIVND (reference sequence). This CDR3 contains 12 residues. Between the trimmed V and J ends, which lost 11 bases and 3 bases, there was a span of 11 bases. This chain's CDR3 is CAVGGGYNEQFF. The CDR3 DNA is TGTGCCGTGGGCGGAGGCTACAATGAGCAGTTCTTC.

The chain has TRBV7-8 and TRBJ1-2; 8 nucleotides agree with TRBD1. There are 16 residues in the CDR3. Germline loops: CDR1 SGHVS, CDR2 FQNEAQ. Trimming removed 2 bases from V and 4 bases from J; junction bases left unmatched: 9. CDR3 sequence reads: CASSLWTGTGSYGYTF. In nucleotides, the CDR3 is TGTGCCAGCAGCTTATGGACGGGGACAGGTAGCTATGGCTACACCTTC. Supplemented by reference TRBV7-8 and TRBJ1-2, the full variable domain reads GAGVSQSPRYKVAKRGQDVALRCDPISGHVSLFWYQQALGQGPEFLTYFQNEAQLDKSGLPSDRFFAERPEGSVSTLKIQRTQQEDSAVYLCASSLWTGTGSYGYTFGSGTRLTVV.

The rearrangement joins TRBV18 to TRBJ1-2; the D gene is possibly TRBD1 (6 bases). CDR1 is KGHSH, CDR2 LQKENI, per germline. Trimming removed 3 bases from V and 1 base from J, with 9 bases in between. The CDR3 has 14 residues. CDR3 nucleotide sequence: TGTGCCAGCTCACCTCAGGACAGTAACTATGGCTACACCTTC. It codes for CASSPQDSNYGYTF.

The V and J genes are TRBV27 and TRBJ2-5; D is unresolved. Trimming left V 1 base short and J 4 bases short, with 25 bases between. Germline CDR1 is MNHEY and CDR2 is SMNVEV (reference sequence). This CDR3 is built from 19 residues. The CDR3 here is CASSLYIPEQSQPTETQYF. For the CDR3, the DNA is TGTGCCAGCAGTTTATATATCCCCGAACAGTCGCAACCCACAGAGACCCAGTACTTC.

The gene calls are TRBV2 and TRBJ2-2, with D possibly TRBD1 on 6 matching bases. This CDR3 contains 16 residues. V lost 0 bases and J 4 bases, leaving 12 bases between the germline ends. Germline V gene data show CDR1 as SNHLY and CDR2 as FYNNEI. This CDR3 reads CASSEAGARITGELFF. As DNA, the CDR3 is TGTGCCAGCAGTGAAGCGGGGGCAAGGATCACCGGGGAGCTGTTTTTT.

The V call is TRBV7-6, the J call TRBJ1-3; D call uncertain. Germline V gene data show CDR1 as SGHVS and CDR2 as FNYEAQ. Trimming shortened V by 0 bases and J by 0 bases, and 9 bases separated the two germline ends. This CDR3 contains 16 residues. This CDR3 is CASSLALTSSGNTIYF. CDR3 nucleotide sequence: TGTGCCAGCAGCTTAGCGCTCACATCCTCTGGAAACACCATATATTTT.

This sequence joins TRBV6-6 and TRBJ2-2; D is perhaps TRBD2 (5 bases). Germline V gene lookup returns CDR1 MNHNY and CDR2 SVGAGI (reference sequence). The CDR3 length is 15 residues. Trimming left V 0 bases short and J 4 bases short, with 9 bases between. This CDR3 reads CASSYSTGSTGELFF. The CDR3 DNA reads TGTGCCAGCAGTTACTCTACGGGAAGCACCGGGGAGCTGTTTTTT.

The chain is built from TRBV30 and TRBJ1-5; 7 bases are a match to TRBD1. The length of the CDR3 is 15 residues. V was clipped by 0 bases and J by 3 bases; unmatched bases: 5. Germline values: CDR1 GTSNPN, CDR2 SVGIG (reference sequence). The CDR3 protein is CAWSVEGGLNQPQHF. In nucleotides, the CDR3 is TGTGCCTGGAGTGTAGAAGGGGGCCTCAATCAGCCCCAGCATTTT. Looking up the rest from reference TRBV30 and TRBJ1-5 gives the full variable domain: SQTIHQWPATLVQPVGSPLSLECTVEGTSNPNLYWYRQAAGRGLQLLFYSVGIGQISSEVPQNLSASRPQDRQFILSSKKLLLSDSGFYLCAWSVEGGLNQPQHFGDGTRLSIL.

The chain is built from TRBV5-1 and TRBJ2-1, with 8 bases that match TRBD2. Germline V gene data show CDR1 as SGHRS and CDR2 as YFSETQ. The CDR3 contains 13 residues. V lost 4 bases to trimming and J lost 12 bases; unmatched junction nucleotides: 9. CDR3 sequence reads: CASSTPGGEWQFF. DNA for the CDR3: TGCGCCAGCAGCACCCCCGGGGGGGAATGGCAGTTCTTC.

This clone was seen just once. The rearrangement uses TRBV5-6 and TRBJ1-5; 7 positions match TRBD1. J was trimmed by 6 bases and V by 0 bases; bases with no gene match: 3. Per germline, CDR1 SGHDT and CDR2 YYEEEE. The CDR3 has 14 amino acids. In DNA form, the CDR3 reads TGTGCCAGCAGCTTGGGACAGGGCGGTCAGCCCCAGCATTTT. Translation: CASSLGQGGQPQHF.

J is TRBJ2-6 and V is TRBV19, with D possibly being TRBD2 (6 bases). The V and J ends lost 7 bases and 0 bases respectively, with 10 bases between them. Germline V gene lookup returns CDR1 LNHDA and CDR2 SQIVND (reference sequence). The CDR3 is 15 residues long. The CDR3, as DNA: TGTGCCAGTACCGCGGGGAACTCTGGGGCCAACGTCCTGACTTTC. Translation gives CASTAGNSGANVLTF.

The chain employs TRBV9 and TRBJ1-1, with D unresolved. CDR1 is SGDLS and CDR2 is YYNGEE in the germline V gene. The CDR3 is made up of 15 amino acids. Deletions cut 3 bases from V and 1 base from J, with 13 bases between. The CDR3 loop is CASSASGAWNTEAFF. The CDR3 DNA is TGTGCCAGCAGCGCTTCGGGAGCGTGGAACACTGAAGCTTTCTTT.